The 30 T cell receptor beta chains in this list originate from one sample, sequenced in a study of T-cell memory formation after mild COVID-19. TCRdb reanalysed the 5' RACE reads using MiXCR and keeps one entry per CDR3 protein. The table lists some 290,000 distinct CDR3 sequences, about a sixth of them singletons. Specimen: PBMCs or a T cell subset sorted from them (not recorded which). These receptors were taken from a man younger than 30 who had mild COVID-19 (a few samples of this study predate the infection). Cell type and time point are not known.

V is TRBV6-2 or TRBV6-3 and J is TRBJ1-5; 8 bases are a match to TRBD1. The CDR3 loop spans 13 amino acids. The junction had 2 bases not matched to a gene; V was cut back by 6 bases and J by 4 bases. Per germline, CDR1 MNHEY and CDR2 SVGEGT. Here the CDR3 DNA reads TGTGCCAGCAGGGGACAGGAAAATCAGCCCCAGCATTTT. This gives the protein CASRGQENQPQHF.

This clonotype showed up just a few times. The J gene is TRBJ1-1, the V gene TRBV7-9; D is unclear. In germline, CDR1 is SEHNR, CDR2 FQNEAQ (reference sequence). Deletions cut 4 bases from V and 3 bases from J, with 18 bases between. The CDR3 is made up of 16 amino acids. The CDR3 sequence is CASSSQRSAVYTEAFF. The CDR3 coding sequence is TGTGCCAGCAGCTCCCAACGGTCAGCGGTCTACACTGAAGCTTTCTTT.

The CDR3, as DNA: TGTGCCAGCAGCGGCAGGGTCGGTAATCAGCCCCAGCATTTT. It codes for CASSGRVGNQPQHF. The rearrangement uses TRBV12-3 or TRBV12-4 and TRBJ1-5; TRBD1 might be the D (5 bases). This CDR3 is built from 14 residues. Trimming cost V 6 bases and J 4 bases, with 13 bases left between them.

This clonotype was counted between two and nine times. The chain recombines TRBV7-9 with TRBJ2-5, with D possibly being TRBD1 (6 bases). The CDR3 is 15 residues long. V lost 5 bases and J 5 bases, leaving 18 bases between the germline ends. Germline CDR1 SEHNR, CDR2 FQNEAQ (reference sequence). The CDR3 nucleotides are TGTGCCAGCAGCATTCGGGACATCGAAGGGGAGACCCAGTACTTC. Protein sequence: CASSIRDIEGETQYF.

V is TRBV4-2 and J is TRBJ2-3; D gene uncertain. CDR1 and CDR2 (germline): LGHNA, YNFKEQ. V lost 0 bases and J 2 bases, leaving 12 bases between the germline ends. This CDR3 has 16 amino acids. The CDR3 is CASSQEAATSTDTQYF. CDR3 nucleotides: TGTGCCAGCAGCCAAGAGGCCGCGACCTCCACAGATACGCAGTATTTT.

The J gene is TRBJ2-3, the V gene TRBV9; possible D gene TRBD1, 5 bases. Trimming took off 0 bases at V and 4 bases at J, with 12 bases between the two ends. The CDR3 extends over 15 amino acids. Germline V CDR1 and CDR2: SGDLS, YYNGEE. CDR3 DNA sequence: TGTGCCAGCAGCGTAGCTACCAGGGCGGCAGATACGCAGTATTTT. Amino acids: CASSVATRAADTQYF. The whole variable domain, remainder taken from reference TRBV9 and TRBJ2-3, is DSGVTQTPKHLITATGQRVTLRCSPRSGDLSVYWYQQSLDQGLQFLIQYYNGEERAKGNILERFSAQQFPDLHSELNLSSLELGDSALYFCASSVATRAADTQYFGPGTRLTVL.

The V and J genes are TRBV29-1 and TRBJ2-7; a weak D match, TRBD1 (6 bases). Germline V lookup: CDR1 SQVTM, CDR2 ANQGSEA. The CDR3 consists of 12 residues. Trimming left V 5 bases short and J 3 bases short, with 11 bases between. The CDR3 coding sequence is TGCAGCGTTCGGGTAGGGGGCTACGAGCAGTACTTC. It translates to CSVRVGGYEQYF.

The chain links TRBV20-1 to TRBJ2-1; D is perhaps TRBD2 (5 bases). Germline CDR1 reads DFQATT; CDR2 reads SNEGSKA (reference sequence). Trimming left V 1 base short and J 3 bases short, with 7 bases between. The CDR3 is 13 residues long. The CDR3 nucleotides read TGCAGTGCTAGAGCTAGCAACTACAATGAGCAGTTCTTC. Translating it yields CSARASNYNEQFF.

The chain carries TRBV27 and TRBJ1-1; TRBD1 agrees at 7 bases. The CDR3 runs 13 residues. Germline CDR1 is MNHEY and CDR2 is SMNVEV (reference sequence). V lost 4 bases, J lost 10 bases, and 9 bases stayed unmatched. CDR3 sequence reads: CASSSGGGNRAFF. CDR3 in DNA: TGTGCCAGCAGTTCCGGAGGGGGCAACAGAGCTTTCTTT.

This clonotype showed up many times. This chain connects TRBV19 to TRBJ1-1, with TRBD1 identical over 7 bases. Germline trimming cut 5 bases from V and 2 bases from J; bases unmatched to any gene: 11. The CDR3 length is 16 residues. Germline V lookup: CDR1 LNHDA, CDR2 SQIVND (reference sequence). The CDR3 coding sequence is TGTGCCAGTAGTTTTTCCGGGACAGCTCTTAACACTGAAGCTTTCTTT. It encodes CASSFSGTALNTEAFF.

The chain combines TRBV24-1 with TRBJ2-3; D is unclear. The CDR3 has 14 residues. CDR1 and CDR2 (germline): KGHDR, SFDVKD. Trimming took off 3 bases at V and 6 bases at J, with 12 bases between the two ends. The CDR3 spells CATSDGEYFDTQYF. The CDR3 nucleotides are TGTGCCACCAGTGATGGGGAATACTTTGATACGCAGTATTTT.

This clonotype was counted only a few times. This sequence joins TRBV12-3 or TRBV12-4 and TRBJ1-4; no clear D. The CDR3 runs 14 residues. V was trimmed by 6 bases and J by 6 bases, leaving 14 bases between them. For the CDR3, the DNA is TGTGCCAGCAGCCCGGGTCAGCCAGATGAAAAACTGTTTTTT. It codes for CASSPGQPDEKLFF.

This chain joins TRBV7-9 and TRBJ1-1; unclear D gene. The CDR3 extends over 15 amino acids. V lost 5 bases and J 1 base, leaving 14 bases between the germline ends. Per the germline V gene, CDR1 is SEHNR and CDR2 is FQNEAQ (reference sequence). The chain's CDR3 is CASSPIGPTNTEAFF. CDR3 nucleotides: TGTGCCAGCAGCCCGATCGGACCGACGAACACTGAAGCTTTCTTT. The whole variable domain, filled in from reference TRBV7-9 and TRBJ1-1, reads DTGVSQNPRHKITKRGQNVTFRCDPISEHNRLYWYRQTLGQGPEFLTYFQNEAQLEKSRLLSDRFSAERPKGSFSTLEIQRTEQGDSAMYLCASSPIGPTNTEAFFGQGTRLTVV.

This clonotype showed up just a few times. This chain uses TRBV5-1 with TRBJ2-1, with 11 bases that match TRBD2. From germline, CDR1 is SGHRS and CDR2 YFSETQ. V shed 0 bases and J 5 bases; nucleotides not matched to a gene: 1. This CDR3 has 15 residues. Here the CDR3 reads CASSLVTSGNNEQFF. CDR3 in DNA: TGCGCCAGCAGCTTGGTGACTAGCGGGAACAATGAGCAGTTCTTC.

In this sample, this clonotype turned up a few times. CDR3 nucleotide sequence: TGCGCCAGCAGCCAAGATAAGGGTACCGGGGAGCTGTTTTTT. Translating gives CASSQDKGTGELFF. The chain combines TRBV4-3 with TRBJ2-2, with D unresolved. Germline CDR1 is LGHNA and CDR2 is YSLEER. The CDR3 runs 14 residues. Trimming shortened V by 0 bases and J by 5 bases, and 7 bases separated the two germline ends.

This clonotype came up a few times. The V call is TRBV24-1, the J call TRBJ1-5; D is unresolved. Between the trimmed V and J ends, which lost 3 bases and 7 bases, there was a span of 12 bases. There are 14 residues in the CDR3. Germline loops: CDR1 KGHDR, CDR2 SFDVKD. The CDR3 here is CATSDRAGGQPQHF. CDR3 sequence (DNA): TGTGCCACCAGTGATAGGGCAGGCGGCCAGCCCCAGCATTTT.

The chain couples TRBV7-9 to TRBJ2-2; D remains ambiguous. V was clipped by 5 bases and J by 6 bases, with 22 bases between them. Germline V lookup: CDR1 SEHNR, CDR2 FQNEAQ (reference sequence). This CDR3 spans 17 amino acids. The CDR3 DNA reads as TGTGCCAGCAGCCCCAGCAACCGGGTGGCTCTGGCCGGGGAGCTGTTTTTT. Residues: CASSPSNRVALAGELFF.

The chain combines TRBV12-3 or TRBV12-4 with TRBJ2-1; 7 bases align to TRBD2. This CDR3 contains 14 residues. Germline trimming cut 6 bases from V and 4 bases from J; bases unmatched to any gene: 6. The CDR3 spells CASRRGGVYNEQFF. DNA of the CDR3: TGTGCCAGCAGACGGGGAGGGGTTTACAATGAGCAGTTCTTC.

This clonotype occurred a few times. V gene TRBV7-3 combines with J gene TRBJ1-1; D not certain. In germline, CDR1 is SGHTA, CDR2 FQGTGA. The CDR3 is 13 residues long. V was cut by 5 bases and J by 3 bases, with 10 bases left in between. DNA for the CDR3: TGTGCCAGCAGCGCTCGGCGACACACTGAAGCTTTCTTT. It yields the protein CASSARRHTEAFF.

V and J are TRBV7-9 and TRBJ1-2; 9 bases line up with TRBD1. After removal of 3 bases from V and 4 bases from J, the junction contained 3 bases not matched to a gene. This CDR3 is built from 14 residues. Germline V CDR1 and CDR2: SEHNR, FQNEAQ (reference sequence). The CDR3 nucleotides are TGTGCCAGCAGCTTTGGGACAGGGCTCTATGGCTACACCTTC. The encoded protein is CASSFGTGLYGYTF.

The chain has TRBV7-2 and TRBJ2-1; D is perhaps TRBD2 (7 bases). The CDR3 length is 15 residues. Germline CDR1 reads SGHTA; CDR2 reads FQGNSA. Trimming removed 10 bases at V and 5 bases at J, with 21 bases between. CDR3 residues: CATQEGGLPHNEQFF. The CDR3 DNA reads TGTGCCACCCAAGAAGGGGGACTACCCCACAATGAGCAGTTCTTC. Complete variable domain (other parts from reference TRBV7-2 and TRBJ2-1): GAGVSQSPSNKVTEKGKDVELRCDPISGHTALYWYRQSLGQGLEFLIYFQGNSAPDKSGLPSDRFSAERTGGSVSTLTIQRTQQEDSAVYLCATQEGGLPHNEQFFGPGTRLTVL.

This clonotype was counted ten times or more. One end of the junction is discordant with germline, which a read error may explain. The genes are TRBV7-2 and TRBJ2-3; possibly TRBD2 for D (7 bases). The germline gives CDR1 SGHTA, CDR2 FQGNSA. The CDR3 is 16 amino acids. The CDR3 spells CASSSGAGASTYTQYF. In DNA, the CDR3 is TGTGCCAGCAGCTCCGGGGCGGGGGCTAGCACATATACGCAGTATTTT.

This clonotype was seen a few times. The genes are TRBV5-6 and TRBJ2-4; TRBD2 agrees at 10 bases. V dropped 5 bases and J dropped 13; count of bases not matched to a gene: 6. Germline lookup yields CDR1 SGHDT and CDR2 YYEEEE. The CDR3 has 12 amino acids. The CDR3 sequence: CASSLERGGQYF. CDR3 bases: TGTGCCAGCAGTTTAGAGCGGGGGGGCCAGTACTTC.

This clonotype was observed a few times. This chain links TRBV6-5 with TRBJ1-1; 8 bases line up with TRBD1. V was clipped by 5 bases and J by 3 bases; unmatched bases: 5. Germline loops: CDR1 MNHEY, CDR2 SVGAGI. This CDR3 has 14 amino acids. In DNA, the CDR3 is TGTGCCAGCAGTGATTACAGGGGGGACACTGAAGCTTTCTTT. Translation: CASSDYRGDTEAFF.

V and J are TRBV20-1 and TRBJ1-2; 11 nucleotides agree with TRBD1. Germline V lookup: CDR1 DFQATT, CDR2 SNEGSKA (reference sequence). V dropped 0 bases and J dropped 6; count of bases not matched to a gene: 6. The CDR3 runs to 15 residues. This CDR3 is CSARDWTGGSNGYTF. The DNA of the CDR3 is TGCAGTGCTAGAGATTGGACAGGGGGCTCCAATGGCTACACCTTC.

Comments on this clonotype: A read error is possible here, since a much larger clone lies one base away. The chain couples TRBV7-3 to TRBJ2-2, with D possibly matching TRBD1 (6 bases). The V gene's germline CDR1 is SGHTA and CDR2 FQGTGA. The CDR3 covers 12 residues. Trimming took 4 bases from V and 6 from J, leaving 6 bases between them. The CDR3 nucleotides read TGTGCCAGCAGCTCAGGGGCCGGGGAGCTGTTTTTT. Amino acid sequence: CASSSGAGELFF.

The V gene is TRBV5-1, the J gene TRBJ1-1; no reliable D call. Germline V CDR1 and CDR2: SGHRS, YFSETQ. V dropped 5 bases and J dropped 0 bases, with 8 bases sitting between them. The CDR3 extends over 13 amino acids. CDR3 in amino acids: CASRSQMNTEAFF. CDR3 DNA sequence: TGCGCCAGCAGGAGCCAGATGAACACTGAAGCTTTCTTT.

This clonotype occurred many times. This chain links TRBV4-1 with TRBJ1-4, with D hard to call. The CDR3 spans 14 residues. CDR1 and CDR2 (germline): MGHRA, YSYEKL. Trimming took 4 bases from V and 7 from J, leaving 13 bases between them. CDR3 nucleotide sequence: TGCGCCAGCAGCCCTTGGGAGCGGGGTGAAAAACTGTTTTTT. It is translated as CASSPWERGEKLFF.

This clonotype was detected only a few times. J is TRBJ2-7 and V is TRBV7-9; a weak D match, TRBD1 (5 bases). V was clipped by 5 bases and J by 2 bases, with 19 bases between them. This CDR3 is built from 16 residues. CDR1 is SEHNR, CDR2 FQNEAQ, per germline (reference sequence). In DNA form, the CDR3 reads TGTGCCAGCAGCCCCCAGGGATACGCCAAGACCTACGAGCAGTACTTC. Translation: CASSPQGYAKTYEQYF.

The V gene is TRBV29-1, the J gene TRBJ1-4; D is possibly TRBD1 (5 bases). Germline V gene sequence: CDR1 SQVTM, CDR2 ANQGSEA. V gave up 0 bases and J gave up 8 bases, with 19 bases separating them. The CDR3 has 16 residues. The DNA for the CDR3 is TGCAGCGTTGAAGATCCACGGCAGGGTAGTCAGGAAAAACTGTTTTTT. Residues: CSVEDPRQGSQEKLFF.